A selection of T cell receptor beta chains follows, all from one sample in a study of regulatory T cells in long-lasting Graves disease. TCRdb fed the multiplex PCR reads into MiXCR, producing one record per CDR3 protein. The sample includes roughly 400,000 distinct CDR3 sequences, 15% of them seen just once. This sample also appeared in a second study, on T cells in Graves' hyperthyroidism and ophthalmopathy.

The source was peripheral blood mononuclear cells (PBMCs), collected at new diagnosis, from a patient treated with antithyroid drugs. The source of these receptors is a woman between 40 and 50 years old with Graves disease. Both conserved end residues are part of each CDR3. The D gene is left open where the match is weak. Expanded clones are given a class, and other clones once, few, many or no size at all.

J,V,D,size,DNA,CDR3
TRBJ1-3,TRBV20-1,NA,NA,TGCAGTGCCAGGACCCCGGGAGGACCGTCCTCTGGAAACACCATATATTTT,CSARTPGGPSSGNTIYF
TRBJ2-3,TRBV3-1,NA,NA,TGTGCCAGCAGCCAAGATGGAGGGGACCCCGGGGGCACAGATACGCAGTATTTT,CASSQDGGDPGGTDTQYF
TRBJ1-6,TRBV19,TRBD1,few,TGTGCCAGTAGTATCGAGACAGGGTCTCCACCCCTCCACTTT,CASSIETGSPPLHF
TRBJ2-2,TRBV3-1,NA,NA,TGTGCCAGCAGCCAGCTCGCCGGCCTGGGGACCGGGGAGCTGTTTTTT,CASSQLAGLGTGELFF
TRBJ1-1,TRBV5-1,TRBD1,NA,TGTGCCAGCAGCTTGACAGGGGGGGAGGAAGCTTTCTTT,CASSLTGGEEAFF
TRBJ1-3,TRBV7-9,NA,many,TGTGCCAGCAGCTTAGTTTCGGGGAGCTCTGGAAACACCATATATTTT,CASSLVSGSSGNTIYF
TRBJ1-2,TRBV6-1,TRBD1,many,TGTGCCAGCAGTACTGGGACAGGGAGGCGGTATGGCTACACCTTC,CASSTGTGRRYGYTF
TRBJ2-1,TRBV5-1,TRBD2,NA,TGCGCCAGCAGCTTGGAGGGTAGCGGGAGCAATGAGCAGTTCTTC,CASSLEGSGSNEQFF
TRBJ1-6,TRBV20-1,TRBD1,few,TGCAGTGCTAGAGTTCCCGGGACAGGGTATTCACCCCTCCACTTT,CSARVPGTGYSPLHF
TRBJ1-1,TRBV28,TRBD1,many,TGTGCCAGCAGTGTAGGACAGGGGCCTGAAGCTTTCTTT,CASSVGQGPEAFF
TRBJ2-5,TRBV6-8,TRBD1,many,TGTGCCAGCAGCACGACAGGGCTCGAGACCCAGTACTTC,CASSTTGLETQYF
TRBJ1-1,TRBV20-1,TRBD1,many,TGCAGTGCTAGAGCCGACAGGGTAGTAAGCGACACTGAAGCTTTCTTT,CSARADRVVSDTEAFF
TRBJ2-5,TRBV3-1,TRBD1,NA,TGTGCCAGCAGGAGTATACAGGGGTCGGAGACCCAGTACTTC,CASRSIQGSETQYF
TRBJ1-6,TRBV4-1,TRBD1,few,TGCGCCAGCAGCCAATCGGGACAGGGGGAATCACCCCTCCACTTT,CASSQSGQGESPLHF
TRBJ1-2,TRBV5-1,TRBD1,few,TGCGCCAGCAGCTTGGGGGGACAGGCCACGCAACTGAATGGCTACACCTTC,CASSLGGQATQLNGYTF
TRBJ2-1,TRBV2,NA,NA,TGTGCCAGCAGTGGTTACGGGGGCTCCTACAATGAGCAGTTCTTC,CASSGYGGSYNEQFF
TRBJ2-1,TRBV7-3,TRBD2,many,TGTGCCAGCAGCTCAAGCGGGAGTGGAAATGAGCAGTTCTTC,CASSSSGSGNEQFF
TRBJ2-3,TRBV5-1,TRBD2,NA,TGCGCCAGCAGCACTGGGACTAGCGGGGGACATGTCACGCAGTATTTT,CASSTGTSGGHVTQYF
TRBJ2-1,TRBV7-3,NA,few,TGTGCCAGCAGCTTATCCTGGTACAATGAGCAGTTCTTC,CASSLSWYNEQFF
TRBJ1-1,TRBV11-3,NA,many,TGTGCCAGCAGCTTAGGGGAGGAGTACTTGAACACTGAAGCTTTCTTT,CASSLGEEYLNTEAFF
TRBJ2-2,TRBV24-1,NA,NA,TGTGCCACCAGTGATCTCACCGGGGAGCTGTTTTTT,CATSDLTGELFF
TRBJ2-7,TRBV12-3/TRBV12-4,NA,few,TGTGCCAGCAGTTTAACGAGTTCCGAGCAGTACTTC,CASSLTSSEQYF
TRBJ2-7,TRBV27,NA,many,TGTGCCAGCAGTTTAAGGGGCGACTCCTACGAGCAGTACTTC,CASSLRGDSYEQYF
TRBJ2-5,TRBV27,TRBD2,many,TGTGCCAGCAGTCCCAATGGGGGGGGGACGACCCAGTACTTC,CASSPNGGGTTQYF
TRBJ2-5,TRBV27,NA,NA,TGTGCCAGCAGAAAAGCGGGCCCACAAGAGACCCAGTACTTC,CASRKAGPQETQYF
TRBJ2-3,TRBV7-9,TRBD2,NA,TGTGCCAGCAGCTTAGATTATCTAGAGTATGGGACTAGCGGATCGTGGGATACGCAGTATTTT,CASSLDYLEYGTSGSWDTQYF
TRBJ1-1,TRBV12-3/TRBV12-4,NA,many,TGTGCCAGCAGTTTAAACCCTATCAGGGTCATGAACACTGAAGCTTTCTTT,CASSLNPIRVMNTEAFF
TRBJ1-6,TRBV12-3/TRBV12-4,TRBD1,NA,TGTGCCAGCAGCCCCGGACAGGGTAATTCACTCCTCCACTTT,CASSPGQGNSLLHF
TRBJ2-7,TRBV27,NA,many,TGTGCCAGCAGTAACGTCGGACACCCCCCCTACGAGCAGTACTTC,CASSNVGHPPYEQYF
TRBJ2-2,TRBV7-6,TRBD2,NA,TGTGCCAGCAGCGAACTGGGACTAGAGGACGGGGAGCTGTTTTTT,CASSELGLEDGELFF
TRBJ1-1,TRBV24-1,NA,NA,TGTGCCACCAGTGGGGGGGCCAACACTGAAGCTTTCTTT,CATSGGANTEAFF
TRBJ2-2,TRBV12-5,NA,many,TGTGCTAGTGGTTTGGTCCCAAGGGCCGGGGAGCTGTTTTTT,CASGLVPRAGELFF
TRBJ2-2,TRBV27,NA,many,TGTGCCAGCACTACGCCGAGATCGGACACCGGGGAGCTGTTTTTT,CASTTPRSDTGELFF
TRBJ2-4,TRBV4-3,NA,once,TGCGCCAGCAGCCAAGGCGGAGGAGCCAAAAACATTCAGTACTTC,CASSQGGGAKNIQYF
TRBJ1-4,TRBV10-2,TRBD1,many,TGCGCCAGCAGTGACCTGGGACAGGGGGCTGCAACTAATGAAAAACTGTTTTTT,CASSDLGQGAATNEKLFF
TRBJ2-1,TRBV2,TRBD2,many,TGTGCCAGCAGGGGAACTAGCGCTTACAATGAGCAGTTCTTC,CASRGTSAYNEQFF
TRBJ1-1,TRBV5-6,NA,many,TGTGCCAGCAGCTTGGCCGCGGTTACAGGGGCTTTCTTT,CASSLAAVTGAFF
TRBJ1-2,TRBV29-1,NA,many,TGCAGCGTTGGGGGCAGGGGTGGCTACACCTTC,CSVGGRGGYTF
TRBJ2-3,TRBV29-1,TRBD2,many,TGCAGCGCCATGGGGACTAGCGGGAGGTCAGATACGCAGTATTTT,CSAMGTSGRSDTQYF
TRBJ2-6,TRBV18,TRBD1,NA,TGTGCCAGCTCGCAGGGGGCTGGGGCCAACGTCCTGACTTTC,CASSQGAGANVLTF
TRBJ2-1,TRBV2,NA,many,TGTGCCAGCAGTGAAGAAAGAGGGGCGAGGCTCAATGAGCAGTTCTTC,CASSEERGARLNEQFF
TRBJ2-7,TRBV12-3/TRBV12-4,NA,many,TGTGCCAGCAGCTACCTGGGGGAGCAGTACTTC,CASSYLGEQYF
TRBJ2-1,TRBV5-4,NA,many,TGTGCCAGCAGCTTGGATTCGTCGAATGAGCAGTTCTTC,CASSLDSSNEQFF
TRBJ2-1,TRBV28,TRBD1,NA,TGTGCCAGCAGTTTAGTAGGGGGCGCATTGACCTACAATGAGCAGTTCTTC,CASSLVGGALTYNEQFF
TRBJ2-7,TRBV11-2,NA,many,TGTGCCAGCAGCAGAGGGACCGACCCGTTTTACGAGCAGTACTTC,CASSRGTDPFYEQYF
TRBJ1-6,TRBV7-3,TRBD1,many,TGTGCCAGCAGCTTGATGGGACAGGGAAACTCACCCCTCCACTTT,CASSLMGQGNSPLHF
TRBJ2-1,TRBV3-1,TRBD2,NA,TGTGCCAGCAGCCAAGATACTAGCGGGAGGATCTACAATGAGCAGTTCTTC,CASSQDTSGRIYNEQFF
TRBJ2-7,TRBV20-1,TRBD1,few,TGCAGTGCTAGCCCCGACAGGGCCTACGAGCAGTACTTC,CSASPDRAYEQYF
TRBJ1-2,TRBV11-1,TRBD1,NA,TGTGCCAGCAGTGGCCCGGGACAGGGACACGGCTACACCTTC,CASSGPGQGHGYTF
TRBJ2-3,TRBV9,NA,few,TGTGCCAGCAGCGTAGGGGCAGGGAATACGCAGTATTTT,CASSVGAGNTQYF
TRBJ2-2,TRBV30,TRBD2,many,TGTGCCTGGAGTGCGAAGGTTAGCGGGATCATGACCGGGGAGCTGTTTTTT,CAWSAKVSGIMTGELFF
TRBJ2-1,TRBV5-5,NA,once,TGTGCCAGCAGCTTGGTTCTCAGCCATGAGCAGTTCTTC,CASSLVLSHEQFF
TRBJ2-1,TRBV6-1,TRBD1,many,TGTGCCAGCAGTCCTGGGACAGGGGGCTGGGAGCAGTTCTTC,CASSPGTGGWEQFF
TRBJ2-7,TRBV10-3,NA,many,TGTGCCATCAGTGAGACGTACGAGCAGTACTTC,CAISETYEQYF
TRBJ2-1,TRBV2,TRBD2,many,TGTGCCAGCAGTGGTCCAGCGGGAGGTTACAATGAGCAGTTCTTC,CASSGPAGGYNEQFF
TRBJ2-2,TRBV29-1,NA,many,TGCAGCGTTGTGCACACGAACACCGGGGAGCTGTTTTTT,CSVVHTNTGELFF